The text below deals with one TCR beta chain. What antigen it recognizes has not been identified. No per-base quality is available; no much larger clone lies one base away. The source of the sample is a study of blood T cell repertoires in COVID-19 (dated by TCRdb to about 2020). For the wider study: Collaborator samples came from the United States, Italy and Spain and covered acute and convalescent phases of COVID-19. HLA class I and class II types, where available, came from metadata supplied by the sample provider rather than from assay-based typing. Deeply sampled blood TCRbeta repertoires from subjects exposed to, actively infected with, or recovered from COVID-19 were included in the dataset. The prospective study material was composed of cDNA or gDNA derived from T cells, B-cell-depleted T cells, or PBMCs. A de-identified subject ID, COVID-19 status, age in years and sex were almost always included in the sample metadata. Samples were obtained from the ongoing ImmuneRACE study (first 160 participants) and from about 1,300 subjects provided by 6 global collaborators. The repertoires were released in a freely available public database meant as a resource for research on the immune response to SARS-CoV-2. On the study overall, not on this receptor specifically: The quantity of clinical and demographic metadata differed by source and by participant and was supplied without curation.

Whole blood was collected in K2EDTA tubes by collaborating institutions according to the institutions' own protocols. For TCRbeta analysis, collaborator samples were shipped as frozen whole blood, as isolated PBMCs, or as DNA extracted from either sample type. The germline V gene yields LGHNA for CDR1 and YSLEER for CDR2. From cysteine to phenylalanine, the CDR3 is 14 amino acids long. Only CDR3 DNA remains: 42 bases, in frame from the first base. Trimming takes 1 base off V and 8 bases off J; junction bases not matched to a gene: 6. The immunoSEQ Assay, a bias-controlled multiplex PCR, was used to amplify TCRbeta CDR3 regions from genomic DNA. Concerning the study's data processing: Within the assay, amplification of reference gene primers was used to estimate how many nucleated cells each sample contained. To quantify the absolute abundance of each unique TCRbeta CDR3 rearrangement, sequence reads were collapsed and filtered. For each sample, productive Simpson clonality was calculated as the square root of Simpson's diversity index across productive rearrangements. This immuneACCESS table, as held by TCRdb, lists in-frame sequences with V and J called but not all clones. Of the missing ones, under half trace to an unresolved V gene in checked studies; the others have no known cause. V, J and clone size derive from that table, while D and trimming were established from the DNA sequence. The sample table lists 99,000 or so clones, 75% to 95% of them with a count of one. The ten largest clones add up to approximately 6% of the sample.

This clonotype was sampled from a human donor in a cohort sampled during active COVID-19. This chain joins TRBV4-3 to TRBJ1-1; 8 middle bases align to TRBD1. Source material: peripheral blood. The DNA is TGCGCCAGCAGCCAAGGGAGCCGGGACAGGGAAGCTTTCTTT. This translates into CASSQGSRDREAFF.